This T cell receptor beta chain is drawn from a study of T cell repertoires in cytomegalovirus infection. Study at large: Public TCR beta signatures marked donors with CMV infection and the matching HLA.

A single record per CDR3 protein comes from TCRdb applying MiXCR to the reads. The profile shows more than 55,000 distinct CDR3 sequences, more than 20% of them singletons. This clonotype was counted only a few times. Its antigen is not identified. V shed 0 bases and J shed 1 base, with 12 bases lying between them. Germline V gene data show CDR1 as MNHNY and CDR2 as SVGAGI (reference sequence). The CDR3 totals 16 residues. General study results and limits: In two of eight donors, the top clonotype was HLA-C-restricted CMV-specific.

The sequence derives from a human donor in good health (CMV status not recorded). Some clones in this sample may be carry-over from other donors' samples. The chain joins TRBV6-6 to TRBJ2-5; D uncertain. This specimen was CD8+ T cells from cultured PBMCs, taken from culture after CMV antigen stimulation. Here the CDR3 reads CASSYSVGRSQETQYF. The CDR3 DNA is TGTGCCAGCAGTTACTCGGTCGGGCGGAGCCAAGAGACCCAGTACTTC.